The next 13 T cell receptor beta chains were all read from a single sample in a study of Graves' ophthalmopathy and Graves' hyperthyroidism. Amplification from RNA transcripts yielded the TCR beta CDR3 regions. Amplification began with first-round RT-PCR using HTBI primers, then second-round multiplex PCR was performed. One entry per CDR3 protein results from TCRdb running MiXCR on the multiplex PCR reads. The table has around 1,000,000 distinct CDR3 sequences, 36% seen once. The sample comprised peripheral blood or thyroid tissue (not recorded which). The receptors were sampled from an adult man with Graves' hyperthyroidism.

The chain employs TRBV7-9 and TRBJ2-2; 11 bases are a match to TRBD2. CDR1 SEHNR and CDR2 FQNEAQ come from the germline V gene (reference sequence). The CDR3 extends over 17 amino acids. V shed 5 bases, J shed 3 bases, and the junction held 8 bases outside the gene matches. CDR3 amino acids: CASSPTGTSGYTGELFF. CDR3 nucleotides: TGTGCCAGCAGCCCCACCGGGACTAGCGGCTACACCGGGGAGCTGTTTTTT.

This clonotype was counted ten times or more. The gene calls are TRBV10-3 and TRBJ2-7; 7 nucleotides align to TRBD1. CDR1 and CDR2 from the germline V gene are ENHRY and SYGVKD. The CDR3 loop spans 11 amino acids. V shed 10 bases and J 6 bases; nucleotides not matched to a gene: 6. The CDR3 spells CATNRGGEQYF. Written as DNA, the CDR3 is TGTGCCACCAACAGGGGCGGCGAGCAGTACTTC.

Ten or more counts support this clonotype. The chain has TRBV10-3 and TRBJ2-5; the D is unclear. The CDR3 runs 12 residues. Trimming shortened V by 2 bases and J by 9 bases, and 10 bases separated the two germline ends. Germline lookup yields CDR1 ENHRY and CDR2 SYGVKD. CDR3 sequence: CAISEGRMAQYF. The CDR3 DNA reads TGTGCCATCAGTGAGGGTCGAATGGCCCAGTACTTC.

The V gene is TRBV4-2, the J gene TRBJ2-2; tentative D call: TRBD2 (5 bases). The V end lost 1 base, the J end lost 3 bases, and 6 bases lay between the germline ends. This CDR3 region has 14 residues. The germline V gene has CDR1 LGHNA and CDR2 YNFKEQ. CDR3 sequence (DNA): TGTGCCAGCAGCCAAGTTAGCGACACCGGGGAGCTGTTTTTT. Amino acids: CASSQVSDTGELFF.

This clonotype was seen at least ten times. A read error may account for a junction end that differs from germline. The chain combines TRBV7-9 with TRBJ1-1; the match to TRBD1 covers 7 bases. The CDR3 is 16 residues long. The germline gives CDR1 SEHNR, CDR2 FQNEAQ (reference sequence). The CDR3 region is CAGSLVRGRVDTEAFF. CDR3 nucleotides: TGTGCCGGCAGCTTAGTCAGGGGGAGAGTGGACACTGAAGCTTTCTTT.

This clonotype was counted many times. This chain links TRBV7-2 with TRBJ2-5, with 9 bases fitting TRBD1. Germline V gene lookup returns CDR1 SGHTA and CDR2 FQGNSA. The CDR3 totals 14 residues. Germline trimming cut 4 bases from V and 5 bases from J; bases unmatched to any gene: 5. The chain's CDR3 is CASSSDRGGETQYF. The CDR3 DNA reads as TGTGCCAGCAGCTCGGACAGGGGAGGGGAGACCCAGTACTTC.

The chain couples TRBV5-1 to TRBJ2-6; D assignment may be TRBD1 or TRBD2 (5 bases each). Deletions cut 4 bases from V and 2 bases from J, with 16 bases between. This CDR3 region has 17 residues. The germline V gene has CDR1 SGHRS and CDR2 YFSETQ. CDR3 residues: CASSPYRADTGANVLTF. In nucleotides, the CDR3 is TGCGCCAGCAGCCCCTACAGAGCGGACACTGGGGCCAACGTCCTGACTTTC.

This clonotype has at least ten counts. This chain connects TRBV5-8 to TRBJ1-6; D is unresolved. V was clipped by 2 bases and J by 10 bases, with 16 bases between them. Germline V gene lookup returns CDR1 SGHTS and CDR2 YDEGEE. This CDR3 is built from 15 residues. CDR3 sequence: CASSFVDRGGSPLHF. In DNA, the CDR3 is TGTGCCAGCAGCTTTGTGGACCGTGGTGGGTCACCCCTCCACTTT.

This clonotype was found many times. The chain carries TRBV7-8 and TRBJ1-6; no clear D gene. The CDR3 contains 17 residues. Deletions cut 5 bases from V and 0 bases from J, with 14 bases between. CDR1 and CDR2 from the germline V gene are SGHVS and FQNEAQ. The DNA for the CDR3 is TGTGCCAGCAGCCCAGGCCCCCGAAGCTCCTATAATTCACCCCTCCACTTT. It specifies CASSPGPRSSYNSPLHF.

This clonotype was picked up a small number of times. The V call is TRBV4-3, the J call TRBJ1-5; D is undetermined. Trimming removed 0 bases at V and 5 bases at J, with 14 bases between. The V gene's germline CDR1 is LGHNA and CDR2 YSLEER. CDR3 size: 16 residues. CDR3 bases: TGCGCCAGCAGCCAAGATCGGGTAGGTGATGATCAGCCCCAGCATTTT. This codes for CASSQDRVGDDQPQHF.

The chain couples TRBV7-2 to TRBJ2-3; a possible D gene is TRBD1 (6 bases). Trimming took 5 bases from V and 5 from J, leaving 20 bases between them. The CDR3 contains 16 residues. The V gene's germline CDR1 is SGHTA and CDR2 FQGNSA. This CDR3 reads CASSAWGPQQGDTQYF. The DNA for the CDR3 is TGTGCCAGCAGCGCATGGGGACCTCAACAGGGAGATACGCAGTATTTT.

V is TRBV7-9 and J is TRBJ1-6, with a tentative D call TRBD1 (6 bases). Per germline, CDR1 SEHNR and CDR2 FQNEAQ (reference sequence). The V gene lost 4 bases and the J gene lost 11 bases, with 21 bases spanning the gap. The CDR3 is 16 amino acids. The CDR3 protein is CASSSASGGGETPLHF. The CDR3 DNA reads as TGTGCCAGCAGCTCTGCCTCCGGAGGGGGGGAGACACCCCTCCACTTT.

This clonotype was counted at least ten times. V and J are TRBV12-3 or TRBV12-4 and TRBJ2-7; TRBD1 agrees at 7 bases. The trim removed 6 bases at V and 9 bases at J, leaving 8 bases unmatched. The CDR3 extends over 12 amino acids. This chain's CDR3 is CASSRTGRGQYF. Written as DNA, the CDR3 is TGTGCCAGCAGCAGGACAGGAAGGGGGCAGTACTTC.